One and the same sample provided the 25 T cell receptor beta chains below, sequenced in a study of blood T cell repertoires in COVID-19 (dated by TCRdb to about 2020). Libraries were constructed by the immunoSEQ multiplex PCR assay. TCRdb stores this immuneACCESS table with in-frame sequences only. Part of the clones is absent; in the studies checked, under half of the shortfall reflects unresolved V genes, and no reason is known for the rest. This sample lists fewer than 200,000 clones; 70% to 90% were detected once. The ten largest clones take up about 9.6% of the sample. Material: peripheral blood. The receptors originated from a man over 45 with active or convalescent COVID-19.

The genes are TRBV3-1 (or the pseudogene TRBV3-2) and TRBJ1-4; 7 nucleotides align to TRBD1. The CDR3 loop spans 16 amino acids. The V and J ends lost 3 bases and 0 bases, in that order; junction bases with no gene match: 4. Germline CDR1 is LGHDT and CDR2 is YNNKEL (reference sequence). The CDR3 loop is CASSHDRAATNEKLFF. Here the CDR3 DNA reads TGTGCCAGCAGCCACGACAGGGCGGCAACTAATGAAAAACTGTTTTTT.

The rearrangement uses TRBV14 and TRBJ2-2; 7 nucleotides align to TRBD2. Germline CDR1 SGHDN, CDR2 FVKESK. The CDR3 has 15 residues. The trim removed 4 bases at V and 0 bases at J, leaving 2 bases unmatched. In DNA, the CDR3 is TGTGCCAGCAGCCCAGCGGGGTCGAACACCGGGGAGCTGTTTTTT. It specifies CASSPAGSNTGELFF. Looking up the rest from reference TRBV14 and TRBJ2-2 gives the full variable domain: EAGVTQFPSHSVIEKGQTVTLRCDPISGHDNLYWYRRVMGKEIKFLLHFVKESKQDESGMPNNRFLAERTGGTYSTLKVQPAELEDSGVYFCASSPAGSNTGELFFGEGSRLTVL.

The chain has TRBV12-5 and TRBJ2-7; 10 positions agree with TRBD2. The V segment lost 4 bases and the J segment 7 bases; nucleotides outside the gene matches: 7. CDR1 is LGHNT, CDR2 FRNRAP, per germline. The CDR3 consists of 14 residues. CDR3 sequence reads: CASGYLAGVGEQYF. The CDR3 bases are TGTGCTAGTGGTTACCTAGCGGGAGTCGGAGAGCAGTACTTC.

This rearrangement joins TRBV11-3 to TRBJ2-2; 8 nucleotides align to TRBD2. The CDR3 runs to 17 residues. Germline values: CDR1 SGHNT, CDR2 YENEEA. Unmatched junction bases numbered 12, after V lost 5 bases and J lost 4 bases. The chain's CDR3 is CASSRSTGLAGTGELFF. The CDR3 nucleotides are TGTGCCAGCAGCCGTAGTACAGGACTAGCAGGCACCGGGGAGCTGTTTTTT.

The rearrangement joins TRBV13 to TRBJ2-7; D is perhaps TRBD2 (5 bases). Germline V CDR1 and CDR2: PRHDT, FYEKMQ (reference sequence). V gave up 5 bases and J gave up 0 bases, with 14 bases separating them. CDR3 length: 15 residues. This CDR3 reads CASSPTAGSSYEQYF. For the CDR3, the DNA is TGTGCCAGCAGCCCCACGGCGGGTAGCTCCTACGAGCAGTACTTC.

Only one count was recorded for this clone. The J gene is TRBJ1-5, the V gene TRBV19, with a weak D call TRBD1 (6 bases). The CDR3 is 16 residues long. CDR1 LNHDA and CDR2 SQIVND come from the germline V gene (reference sequence). Trimming stripped 5 bases from V and 11 bases from J, with 25 bases between. CDR3: CASSPFPGHRQLAQHF. DNA of the CDR3: TGTGCCAGTAGTCCTTTTCCGGGACACAGACAATTGGCCCAGCATTTT.

The chain combines TRBV11-2 with TRBJ1-2; no definite D call. CDR1 and CDR2 from the germline V gene are SGHAT and FQNNGV. The CDR3 totals 13 residues. Trimming stripped 6 bases from V and 3 bases from J, with 11 bases between. DNA for the CDR3: TGTGCCAGCAGTTTGTTCAGTGACTATGGCTACACCTTC. Encoded protein: CASSLFSDYGYTF.

There are a few counts of this clone. The chain combines TRBV18 with TRBJ2-1, with 8 bases that match TRBD1. The V gene's germline CDR1 is KGHSH and CDR2 LQKENI. Trimming took 4 bases from V and 15 from J; bases not matched to a gene: 11. The CDR3 has 13 residues. CDR3 loop: CASSLMRQGPRFF. The CDR3 region has the DNA TGTGCCAGCTCACTGATGCGACAGGGGCCAAGGTTCTTC.

This chain uses TRBV3-1 (or the pseudogene TRBV3-2) with TRBJ2-7; 13 nucleotides agree with TRBD2. Germline V gene sequence: CDR1 LGHDT, CDR2 YNNKEL (reference sequence). This CDR3 comprises 17 residues. V shed 5 bases, J shed 2 bases, and the junction held 9 bases outside the gene matches. The CDR3 protein is CASSDTSGRAPAYEQYF. DNA for the CDR3: TGTGCCAGCAGCGATACTAGCGGGAGGGCCCCCGCCTACGAGCAGTACTTC.

The J gene is TRBJ1-2, the V gene TRBV19; the D is unclear. The CDR3 is 14 amino acids. Germline-derived CDR1 and CDR2 are LNHDA and SQIVND (reference sequence). V was cut by 7 bases and J by 0 bases, with 12 bases left in between. The CDR3 nucleotides read TGTGCCAGTACTGCAGGACTTACTAACTATGGCTACACCTTC. Protein sequence: CASTAGLTNYGYTF.

This chain uses TRBV2 with TRBJ1-6, with a tentative D call TRBD1 (6 bases). The CDR3 length is 16 residues. Germline CDR1 reads SNHLY; CDR2 reads FYNNEI. V dropped 3 bases and J dropped 9 bases, with 18 bases sitting between them. The CDR3 loop is CASSDLRGGRFSPLHF. Here the CDR3 DNA reads TGTGCCAGCAGTGACCTTCGGGGGGGGCGGTTTTCACCCCTCCACTTT. Full variable domain (rest looked up from reference TRBV2 and TRBJ1-6): EPEVTQTPSHQVTQMGQEVILRCVPISNHLYFYWYRQILGQKVEFLVSFYNNEISEKSEIFDDQFSVERPDGSNFTLKIRSTKLEDSAMYFCASSDLRGGRFSPLHFGNGTRLTVT.

The rearrangement uses TRBV3-1 (or the pseudogene TRBV3-2) and TRBJ1-1; tentative D call: TRBD1 (6 bases). With 0 bases removed from V and 4 bases from J, the gap between germline ends came to 15 bases. CDR3 length: 16 residues. Germline V gene sequence: CDR1 LGHDT, CDR2 YNNKEL (reference sequence). CDR3 region: CASSQDRVGTTTEAFF. The CDR3 DNA sequence: TGTGCCAGCAGCCAAGATAGGGTCGGGACAACCACTGAAGCTTTCTTT.

The V and J genes are TRBV9 and TRBJ2-6; TRBD2 agrees at 9 bases. The J segment lost 0 bases and the V segment lost 2 bases, leaving 0 bases of the junction unmatched. The germline V gene has CDR1 SGDLS and CDR2 YYNGEE. The CDR3 sequence is 16 residues long. CDR3 coding DNA: TGTGCCAGCAGCGTGCGGGGGGGCTCTGGGGCCAACGTCCTGACTTTC. It codes for CASSVRGGSGANVLTF.

The chain couples TRBV30 to TRBJ1-3; 9 nucleotides match TRBD1. With 2 bases clipped from V and 4 bases from J, the junction kept 6 bases outside the gene matches. This CDR3 is built from 15 residues. Germline V gene lookup returns CDR1 GTSNPN and CDR2 SVGIG (reference sequence). The CDR3 loop is CAWSIRTGAGNTIYF. The CDR3, as DNA: TGTGCCTGGAGTATTCGGACAGGGGCAGGAAACACCATATATTTT.

This clone was detected only once. One junction end disagrees with the germline gene, perhaps due to a read error. The chain links TRBV11-2 to TRBJ1-1; 8 bases line up with TRBD1. This CDR3 has 15 residues. The germline CDR1 and CDR2 sequences are SGHAT and FQNNGV. The CDR3 DNA reads as TGTGCCAGCAGCATAGACAGGGGTCGGAACACTGAAGCTTTCTTT. Amino acids: CASSIDRGRNTEAFF.

The chain employs TRBV7-7 and TRBJ2-1; 7 positions agree with TRBD2. The CDR3 runs to 15 residues. Trimming removed 5 bases from V and 0 bases from J; junction bases left unmatched: 4. Per the germline V gene, CDR1 is SSHAT and CDR2 is FNYEAQ (reference sequence). CDR3 coding DNA: TGTGCCAGCAGCCCGGGGAGGGCCTCCTACAATGAGCAGTTCTTC. The encoded protein is CASSPGRASYNEQFF.

The V call is TRBV7-2, the J call TRBJ2-4; 7 positions agree with TRBD1. The CDR3 runs 14 residues. The germline V gene has CDR1 SGHTA and CDR2 FQGNSA. Trimming took 2 bases from V and 6 from J; bases not matched to a gene: 4. The chain's CDR3 is CASSLPGQRNIQYF. CDR3 bases: TGTGCCAGCAGCTTACCGGGACAGCGAAACATTCAGTACTTC.

The chain couples TRBV2 to TRBJ1-1; 8 bases agree with TRBD1. The germline gives CDR1 SNHLY, CDR2 FYNNEI. CDR3 length: 13 amino acids. Trimming removed 9 bases from V and 4 bases from J; junction bases left unmatched: 7. CDR3 amino acids: CARDRVVGTEAFF. CDR3 sequence (DNA): TGTGCCAGGGACAGGGTTGTGGGCACTGAAGCTTTCTTT.

This chain uses TRBV7-9 with TRBJ1-5; D uncertain. From germline, CDR1 is SEHNR and CDR2 FQNEAQ (reference sequence). This CDR3 has 15 amino acids. Trimming took 1 base from V and 4 from J, leaving 11 bases between them. For the CDR3, the DNA is TGTGCCAGCAGCTTAGGAGGGCAGACAAATCAGCCCCAGCATTTT. It encodes CASSLGGQTNQPQHF.

This chain joins TRBV6-4 and TRBJ2-1; TRBD2 matches 11 bases. With 0 bases clipped from V and 9 bases from J, the junction kept 7 bases outside the gene matches. Germline CDR1 reads MRHNA; CDR2 reads SNTAGT. The CDR3 is made up of 16 amino acids. CDR3 loop: CASSDSTSGVSAEQFF. The CDR3 DNA reads as TGTGCCAGCAGTGACTCGACTAGCGGGGTTTCAGCTGAGCAGTTCTTC.

The V and J genes are TRBV28 and TRBJ2-4; the D gene is possibly TRBD1 (6 bases). CDR3 size: 14 residues. In germline, CDR1 is MDHEN, CDR2 SYDVKM. The V gene lost 4 bases and the J gene lost 2 bases, with 9 bases spanning the gap. The CDR3 coding sequence is TGTGCCAGCAGTTCGACAGGAACCAAAAACATTCAGTACTTC. Translation gives CASSSTGTKNIQYF.

The chain links TRBV5-6 to TRBJ1-4, with unresolved D. Germline V gene lookup returns CDR1 SGHDT and CDR2 YYEEEE. Trimming removed 0 bases from V and 13 bases from J, with 16 bases in between. This CDR3 is built from 14 residues. The CDR3 DNA is TGTGCCAGCAGCTTGGCCGAAGAGGAGGGCCGACTGTTTTTT. Its protein is CASSLAEEEGRLFF.

This chain links TRBV12-3 or TRBV12-4 with TRBJ2-1, with D perhaps matching TRBD2 (5 bases). This CDR3 is built from 12 residues. V was trimmed by 10 bases and J by 3 bases, leaving 10 bases between them. CDR3 nucleotide sequence: TGTGCCACCGGCGGAGGCTACAATGAGCAGTTCTTC. Translated, it gives CATGGGYNEQFF.

The gene calls are TRBV3-1 (or the pseudogene TRBV3-2) and TRBJ1-3; D unresolved. This CDR3 contains 16 residues. Germline V CDR1 and CDR2: LGHDT, YNNKEL (reference sequence). The ends were cut back, 0 bases at V and 0 bases at J, with 9 bases in the middle. CDR3 bases: TGTGCCAGCAGCCAAGACGAGGGTCTCTCTGGAAACACCATATATTTT. This translates into CASSQDEGLSGNTIYF.

V gene TRBV7-2 combines with J gene TRBJ1-1, with D uncertain. The V gene's germline CDR1 is SGHTA and CDR2 FQGNSA. The V end lost 2 bases, the J end lost 1 base, and 8 bases lay between the germline ends. The CDR3 is 14 residues long. CDR3: CASSLYQANTEAFF. For the CDR3, the DNA is TGTGCCAGCAGCTTATATCAGGCGAACACTGAAGCTTTCTTT.